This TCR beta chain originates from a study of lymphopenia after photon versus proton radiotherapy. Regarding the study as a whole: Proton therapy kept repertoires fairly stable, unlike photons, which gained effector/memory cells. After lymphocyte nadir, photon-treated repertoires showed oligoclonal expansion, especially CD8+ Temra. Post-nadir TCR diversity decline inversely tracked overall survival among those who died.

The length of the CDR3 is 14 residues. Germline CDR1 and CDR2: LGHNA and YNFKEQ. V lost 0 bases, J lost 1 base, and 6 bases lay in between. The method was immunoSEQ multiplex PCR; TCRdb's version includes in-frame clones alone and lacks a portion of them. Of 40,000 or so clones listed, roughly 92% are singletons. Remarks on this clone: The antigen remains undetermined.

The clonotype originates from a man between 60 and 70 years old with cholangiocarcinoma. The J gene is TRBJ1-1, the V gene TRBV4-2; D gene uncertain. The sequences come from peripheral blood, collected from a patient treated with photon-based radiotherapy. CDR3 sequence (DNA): TGTGCCAGCAGCCAAGATACAGAGAACACTGAAGCTTTCTTT. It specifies CASSQDTENTEAFF.